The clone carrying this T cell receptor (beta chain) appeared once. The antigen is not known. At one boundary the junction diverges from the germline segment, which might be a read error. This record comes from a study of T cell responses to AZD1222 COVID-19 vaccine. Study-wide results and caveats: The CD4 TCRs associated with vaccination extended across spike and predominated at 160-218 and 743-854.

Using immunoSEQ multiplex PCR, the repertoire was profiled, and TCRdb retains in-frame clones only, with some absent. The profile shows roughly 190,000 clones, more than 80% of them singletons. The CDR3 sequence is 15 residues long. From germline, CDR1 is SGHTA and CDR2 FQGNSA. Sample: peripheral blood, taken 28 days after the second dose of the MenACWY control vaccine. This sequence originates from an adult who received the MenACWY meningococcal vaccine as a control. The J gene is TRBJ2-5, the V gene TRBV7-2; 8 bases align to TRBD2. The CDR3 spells CASSLLSGAQEAQYF. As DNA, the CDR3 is TGTGCCAGCAGCCTTCTTAGCGGGGCCCAAGAGGCCCAGTACTTC.